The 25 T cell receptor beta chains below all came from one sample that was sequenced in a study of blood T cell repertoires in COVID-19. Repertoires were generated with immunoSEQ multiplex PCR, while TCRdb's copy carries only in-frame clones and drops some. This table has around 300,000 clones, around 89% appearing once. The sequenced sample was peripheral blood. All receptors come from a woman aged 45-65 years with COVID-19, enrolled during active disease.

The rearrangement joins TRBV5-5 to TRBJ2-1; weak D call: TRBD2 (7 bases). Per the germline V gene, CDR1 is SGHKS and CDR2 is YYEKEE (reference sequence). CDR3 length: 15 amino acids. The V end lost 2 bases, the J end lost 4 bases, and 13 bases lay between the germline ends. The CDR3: CASSFAGARYNEQFF. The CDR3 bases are TGTGCCAGCAGCTTCGCGGGGGCCCGATACAATGAGCAGTTCTTC.

CDR3 DNA sequence: TGTGCCAGCAGCCGCCGCTTTAGCGGGAGGTCCCAAGAGACCCAGTACTTC. Its translation: CASSRRFSGRSQETQYF. V gene TRBV11-2 combines with J gene TRBJ2-5; TRBD2 agrees at 10 bases. This CDR3 region has 17 residues. The junction had 10 bases not matched to a gene; V was cut back by 5 bases and J by 1 base. CDR1 and CDR2 (germline): SGHAT, FQNNGV. Using reference TRBV11-2 and TRBJ2-5 for the parts outside the CDR3, the full variable domain is EAGVAQSPRYKIIEKRQSVAFWCNPISGHATLYWYQQILGQGPKLLIQFQNNGVVDDSQLPKDRFSAERLKGVDSTLKIQPAKLEDSAVYLCASSRRFSGRSQETQYFGPGTRLLVL.

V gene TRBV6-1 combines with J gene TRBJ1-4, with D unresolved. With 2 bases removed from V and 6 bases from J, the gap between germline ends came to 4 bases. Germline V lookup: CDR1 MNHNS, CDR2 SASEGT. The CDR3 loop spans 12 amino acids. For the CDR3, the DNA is TGTGCCAGCAGTGAACCGGATGAAAAACTGTTTTTT. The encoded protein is CASSEPDEKLFF.

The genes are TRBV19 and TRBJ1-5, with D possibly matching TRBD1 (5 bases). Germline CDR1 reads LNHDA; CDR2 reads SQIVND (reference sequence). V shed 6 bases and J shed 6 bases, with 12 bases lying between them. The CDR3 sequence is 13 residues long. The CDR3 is CASRGGFGQPQHF. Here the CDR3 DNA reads TGTGCCAGTAGGGGGGGGTTTGGTCAGCCCCAGCATTTT.

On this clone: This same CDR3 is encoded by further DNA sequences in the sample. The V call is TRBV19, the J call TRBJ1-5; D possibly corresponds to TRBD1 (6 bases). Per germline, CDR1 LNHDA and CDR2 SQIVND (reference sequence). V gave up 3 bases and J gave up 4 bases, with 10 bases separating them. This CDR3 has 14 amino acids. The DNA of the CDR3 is TGTGCCAGTAGTATTAGGGGGGGTAATCAGCCCCAGCATTTT. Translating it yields CASSIRGGNQPQHF.

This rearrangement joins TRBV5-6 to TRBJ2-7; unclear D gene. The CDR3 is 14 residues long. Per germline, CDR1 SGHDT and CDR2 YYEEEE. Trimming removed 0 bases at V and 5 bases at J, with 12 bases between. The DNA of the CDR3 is TGTGCCAGCAGCTTGGTGACTCTTAGTGACGAGCAGTACTTC. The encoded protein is CASSLVTLSDEQYF.

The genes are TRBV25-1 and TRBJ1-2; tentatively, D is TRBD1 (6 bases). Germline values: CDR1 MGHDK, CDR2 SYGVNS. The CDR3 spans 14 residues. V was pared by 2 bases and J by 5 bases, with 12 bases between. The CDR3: CASSEQGRGYGYTF. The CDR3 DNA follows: TGTGCCAGCAGTGAACAAGGCAGGGGTTATGGCTACACCTTC.

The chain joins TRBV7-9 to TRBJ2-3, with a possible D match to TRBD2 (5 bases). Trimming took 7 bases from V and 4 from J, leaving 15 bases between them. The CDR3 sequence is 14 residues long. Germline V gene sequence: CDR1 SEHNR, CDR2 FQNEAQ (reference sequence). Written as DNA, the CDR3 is TGTGCCAGCACTTGGGGAGTAAGGCCAGATACGCAGTATTTT. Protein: CASTWGVRPDTQYF.

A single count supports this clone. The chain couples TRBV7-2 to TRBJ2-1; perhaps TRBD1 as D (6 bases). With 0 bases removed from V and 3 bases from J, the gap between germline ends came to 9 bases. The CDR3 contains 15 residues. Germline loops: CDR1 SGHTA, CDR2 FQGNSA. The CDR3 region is CASSLAWTDYNEQFF. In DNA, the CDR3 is TGTGCCAGCAGCTTAGCCTGGACAGACTACAATGAGCAGTTCTTC.

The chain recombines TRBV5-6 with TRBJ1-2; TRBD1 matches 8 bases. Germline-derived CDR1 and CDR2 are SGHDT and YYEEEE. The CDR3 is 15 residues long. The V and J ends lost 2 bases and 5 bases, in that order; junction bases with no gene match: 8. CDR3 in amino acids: CASSFADREGYGYTF. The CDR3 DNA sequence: TGTGCCAGCAGCTTCGCGGACAGGGAGGGTTATGGCTACACCTTC.

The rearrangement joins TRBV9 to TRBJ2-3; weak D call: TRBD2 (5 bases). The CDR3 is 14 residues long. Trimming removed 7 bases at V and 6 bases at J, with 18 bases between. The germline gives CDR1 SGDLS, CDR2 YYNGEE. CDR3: CASAAREVSDTQYF. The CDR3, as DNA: TGTGCCAGCGCCGCCCGGGAAGTGTCTGATACGCAGTATTTT. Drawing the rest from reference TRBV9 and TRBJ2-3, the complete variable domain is DSGVTQTPKHLITATGQRVTLRCSPRSGDLSVYWYQQSLDQGLQFLIQYYNGEERAKGNILERFSAQQFPDLHSELNLSSLELGDSALYFCASAAREVSDTQYFGPGTRLTVL.

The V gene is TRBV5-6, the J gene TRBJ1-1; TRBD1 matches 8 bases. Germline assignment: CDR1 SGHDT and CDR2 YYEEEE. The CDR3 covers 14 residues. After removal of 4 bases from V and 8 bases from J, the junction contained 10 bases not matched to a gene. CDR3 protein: CASSRTGSGVEAFF. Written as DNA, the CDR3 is TGTGCCAGCAGCCGGACAGGGTCAGGGGTGGAAGCTTTCTTT.

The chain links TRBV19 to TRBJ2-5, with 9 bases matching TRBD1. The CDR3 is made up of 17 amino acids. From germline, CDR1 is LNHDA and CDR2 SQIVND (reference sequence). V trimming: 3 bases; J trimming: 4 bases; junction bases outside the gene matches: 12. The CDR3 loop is CASSMRSPTGGRETQYF. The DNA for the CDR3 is TGTGCCAGTAGTATGAGGTCCCCCACAGGGGGCAGAGAGACCCAGTACTTC.

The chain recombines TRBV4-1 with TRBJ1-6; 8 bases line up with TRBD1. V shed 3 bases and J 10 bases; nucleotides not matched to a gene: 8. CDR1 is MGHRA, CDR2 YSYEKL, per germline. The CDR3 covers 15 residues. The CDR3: CASSQEDREGSPLHF. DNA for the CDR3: TGCGCCAGCAGCCAGGAGGACAGGGAGGGATCACCCCTCCACTTT.

CDR3 sequence reads: CAISEGLAGDEQFF. Here the CDR3 DNA reads TGTGCCATCAGTGAGGGACTAGCGGGAGATGAGCAGTTCTTC. V gene TRBV10-3 combines with J gene TRBJ2-1; TRBD2 matches at 13 bases. The CDR3 totals 14 residues. Germline V gene lookup returns CDR1 ENHRY and CDR2 SYGVKD. V shed 2 bases, J shed 8 bases, and the junction held 0 bases outside the gene matches.

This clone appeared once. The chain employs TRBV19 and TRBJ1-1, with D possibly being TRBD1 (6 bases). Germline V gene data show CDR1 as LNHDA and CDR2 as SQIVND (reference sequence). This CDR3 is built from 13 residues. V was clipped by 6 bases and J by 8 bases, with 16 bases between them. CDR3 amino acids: CASSRTGGWEAFF. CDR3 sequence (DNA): TGTGCCAGTAGCAGGACGGGGGGCTGGGAAGCTTTCTTT.

CDR3 loop: CASSQEMGRETQYF. The CDR3 nucleotides read TGCGCCAGCAGCCAAGAGATGGGGCGAGAGACCCAGTACTTC. The rearrangement uses TRBV4-1 and TRBJ2-5, with D maybe TRBD1 (5 bases). CDR1 and CDR2 from the germline V gene are MGHRA and YSYEKL. The length of the CDR3 is 14 residues. V shed 0 bases and J shed 4 bases, with 9 bases lying between them.

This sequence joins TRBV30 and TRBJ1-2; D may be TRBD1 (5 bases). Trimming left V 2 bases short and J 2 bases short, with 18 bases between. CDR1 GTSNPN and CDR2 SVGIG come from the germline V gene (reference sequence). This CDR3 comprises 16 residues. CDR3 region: CAWSPSLRTPNYGYTF. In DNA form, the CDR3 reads TGTGCCTGGAGTCCCTCACTCCGGACACCCAACTATGGCTACACCTTC.

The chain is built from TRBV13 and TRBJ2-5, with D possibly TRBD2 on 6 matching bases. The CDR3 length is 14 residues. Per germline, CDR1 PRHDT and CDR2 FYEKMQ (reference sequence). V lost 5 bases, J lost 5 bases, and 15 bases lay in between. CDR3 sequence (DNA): TGTGCCAGCAGCCCAGAGGAGGGTGGGGAGACCCAGTACTTC. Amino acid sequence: CASSPEEGGETQYF.

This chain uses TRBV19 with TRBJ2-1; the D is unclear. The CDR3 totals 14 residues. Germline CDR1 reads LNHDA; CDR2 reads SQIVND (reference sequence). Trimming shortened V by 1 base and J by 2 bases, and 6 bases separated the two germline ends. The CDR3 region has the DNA TGTGCCAGTAGTATAGTCGGTACCTACAATGAGCAGTTCTTC. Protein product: CASSIVGTYNEQFF.

For the CDR3, the DNA is TGTGCCAGCAGCTTAAAGGGAGATCAGCCCCAGCATTTT. Translating it yields CASSLKGDQPQHF. The chain links TRBV7-8 to TRBJ1-5; D not resolved. The ends were cut back, 2 bases at V and 5 bases at J, with 7 bases in the middle. The CDR3 extends over 13 amino acids. Germline assignment: CDR1 SGHVS and CDR2 FQNEAQ.

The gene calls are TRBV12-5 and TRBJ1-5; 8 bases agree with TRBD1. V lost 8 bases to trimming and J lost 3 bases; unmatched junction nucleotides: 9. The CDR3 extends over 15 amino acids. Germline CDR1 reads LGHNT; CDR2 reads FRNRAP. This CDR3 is CASRKGQGFNQPQHF. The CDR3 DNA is TGTGCTAGTCGAAAAGGACAGGGATTCAATCAGCCCCAGCATTTT.

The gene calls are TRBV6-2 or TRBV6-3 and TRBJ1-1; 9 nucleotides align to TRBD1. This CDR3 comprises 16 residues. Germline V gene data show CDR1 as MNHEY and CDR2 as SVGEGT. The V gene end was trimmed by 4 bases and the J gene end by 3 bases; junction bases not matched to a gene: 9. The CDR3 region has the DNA TGTGCCAGCAGTTCAGGAGGGACAGGGCGAGACACTGAAGCTTTCTTT. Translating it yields CASSSGGTGRDTEAFF.

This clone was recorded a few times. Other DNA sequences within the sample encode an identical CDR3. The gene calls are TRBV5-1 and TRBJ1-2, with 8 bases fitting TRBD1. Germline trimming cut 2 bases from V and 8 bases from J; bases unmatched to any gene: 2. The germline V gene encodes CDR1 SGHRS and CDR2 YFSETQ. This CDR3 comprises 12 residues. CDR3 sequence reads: CASSLPGGGYTF. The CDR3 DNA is TGCGCCAGCAGCTTACCAGGGGGCGGCTACACCTTC. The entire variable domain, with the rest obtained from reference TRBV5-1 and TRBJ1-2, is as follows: KAGVTQTPRYLIKTRGQQVTLSCSPISGHRSVSWYQQTPGQGLQFLFEYFSETQRNKGNFPGRFSGRQFSNSRSEMNVSTLELGDSALYLCASSLPGGGYTFGSGTRLTVV.

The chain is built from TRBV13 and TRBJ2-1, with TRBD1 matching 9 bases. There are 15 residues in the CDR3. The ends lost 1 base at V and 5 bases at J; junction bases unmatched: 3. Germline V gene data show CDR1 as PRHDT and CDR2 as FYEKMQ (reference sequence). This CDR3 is CASSLDRDRDNEQFF. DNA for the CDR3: TGTGCCAGCAGCTTAGACCGGGACAGGGACAATGAGCAGTTCTTC.